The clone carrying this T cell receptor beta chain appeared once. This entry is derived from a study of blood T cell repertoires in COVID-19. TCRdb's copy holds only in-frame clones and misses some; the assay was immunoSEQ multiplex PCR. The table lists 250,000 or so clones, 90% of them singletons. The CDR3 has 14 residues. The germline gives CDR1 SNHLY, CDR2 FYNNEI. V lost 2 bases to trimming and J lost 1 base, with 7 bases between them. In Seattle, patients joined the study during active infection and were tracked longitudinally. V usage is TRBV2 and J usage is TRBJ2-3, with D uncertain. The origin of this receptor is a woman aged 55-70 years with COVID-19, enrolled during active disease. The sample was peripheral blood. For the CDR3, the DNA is TGTGCCAGCAGTGAAATGGTAGGCACAGATACGCAGTATTTT. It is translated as CASSEMVGTDTQYF.